What follows is one TCR beta chain and its context. This clone was observed a single time. The antigen it binds to is not known. Within one base of it there is no much larger clone, and no base qualities were kept. The collaborating institutions used their own protocols to collect whole blood in K2EDTA tubes. For TCRbeta analysis, collaborators shipped samples in one of three forms: frozen whole blood, isolated PBMCs, or DNA extracted from either of those sample types. TCRbeta CDR3 regions were amplified from genomic DNA using the immunoSEQ Assay, a bias-controlled multiplex PCR. In the original analysis: Within the assay, amplification of reference gene primers was used to estimate how many nucleated cells each sample contained. Sequence reads were collapsed and filtered to measure the absolute abundance of every unique TCRbeta CDR3 rearrangement. For each sample, productive Simpson clonality was calculated as the square root of Simpson's diversity index over productive rearrangements. TCRdb took this table from immuneACCESS and kept in-frame rearrangements with V and J called. Such tables lack part of the clones; where checked against another copy, unresolved V genes explain under half of the gap, and the rest is unexplained. V and J calls and clone size are as listed in that table; D and trimming were resolved from the DNA. This sample gives about 190,000 clones in total; approximately 80% of them show up just once. The ten biggest clones cover roughly 12% of the sample.

The germline V and J ends show losses of 4 bases and 7 bases respectively, and no gene match explains 9 bases of the junction. The CDR1 and CDR2 encoded by the germline V gene are SGDLS and YYNGEE. The CDR3 runs 15 amino acids, cysteine and phenylalanine included. The sequence is cut down to CDR3 DNA, 45 bases in frame from base 1. The data stem from a study of blood T cell repertoires in COVID-19 (dated by TCRdb to 2018 to 2021). Background for the entire study: Samples from collaborators originated in the United States, Italy and Spain and spanned both the acute and convalescent phases of COVID-19. The prospective study material was composed of cDNA or gDNA derived from T cells, B-cell-depleted T cells, or PBMCs. Nearly every sample came with metadata listing a de-identified subject ID, COVID-19 status, age in years and sex. The repertoires were released in a freely available public database meant as a resource for research on the immune response to SARS-CoV-2. Subjects who had been exposed to COVID-19, were actively infected with it, or had recovered from it provided the deeply sampled blood TCRbeta repertoires that made up the dataset. The samples were drawn from the first 160 participants of the ongoing ImmuneRACE study and from 1,254 subjects provided by 6 global collaborators. Where available, HLA class I and class II types were obtained from metadata supplied by the sample provider rather than from assay-based typing.

What the study reported, not specific to this receptor: How much clinical and demographic metadata was included differed by source and by participant, and the metadata was provided uncurated.

The receptor's source is a woman between 45 and 60 years old with acute or convalescent COVID-19. Source material: peripheral blood. Recombination linked TRBV9 to TRBJ2-1; 9 bases in between match TRBD1. CDR3 protein: CASSFAGTGPNEQFF. The DNA reads TGTGCCAGCAGCTTTGCCGGGACAGGGCCAAATGAGCAGTTCTTC.